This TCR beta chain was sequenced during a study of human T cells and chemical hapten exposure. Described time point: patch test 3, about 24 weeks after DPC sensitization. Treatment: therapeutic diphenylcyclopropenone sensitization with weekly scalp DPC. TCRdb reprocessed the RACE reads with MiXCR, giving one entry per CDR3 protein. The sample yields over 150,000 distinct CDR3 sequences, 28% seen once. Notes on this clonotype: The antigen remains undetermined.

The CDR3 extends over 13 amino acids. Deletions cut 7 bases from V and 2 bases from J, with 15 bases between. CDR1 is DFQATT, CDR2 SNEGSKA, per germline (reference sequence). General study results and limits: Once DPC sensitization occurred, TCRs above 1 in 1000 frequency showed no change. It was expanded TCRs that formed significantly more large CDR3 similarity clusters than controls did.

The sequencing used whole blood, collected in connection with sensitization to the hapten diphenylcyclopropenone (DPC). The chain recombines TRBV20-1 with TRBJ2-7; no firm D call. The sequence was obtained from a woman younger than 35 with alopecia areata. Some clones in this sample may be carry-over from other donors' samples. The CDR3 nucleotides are TGCAGTGTTGATGACACGGCCCCCTACGAGCAGTACTTC. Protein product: CSVDDTAPYEQYF.